This T cell receptor (beta chain) was recovered during a study of blood T cell repertoires in COVID-19. Across the study: In each case, the material was cDNA or gDNA derived from T cells, B-cell-depleted T cells, or PBMCs.

Germline CDR1 is SGHDT and CDR2 is YYEEEE. The CDR3 runs 14 residues. V was clipped by 0 bases and J by 6 bases; unmatched bases: 5. Sequenced by immunoSEQ multiplex PCR; TCRdb stores in-frame clones only, minus some. Of 100,000 to 150,000 clones in the sample, less than 90% are singletons; the top ten hold around 13%. This clone occurred once. Sequencing was carried out using peripheral blood. The receptor's source is a woman younger than 45 who had recovered from COVID-19. The chain joins TRBV5-6 to TRBJ2-7, with 8 bases matching TRBD1. For the CDR3, the DNA is TGTGCCAGCAGCTTGGTAGACAGGGGTGGCGAGCAGTACTTC. Translated, it gives CASSLVDRGGEQYF.